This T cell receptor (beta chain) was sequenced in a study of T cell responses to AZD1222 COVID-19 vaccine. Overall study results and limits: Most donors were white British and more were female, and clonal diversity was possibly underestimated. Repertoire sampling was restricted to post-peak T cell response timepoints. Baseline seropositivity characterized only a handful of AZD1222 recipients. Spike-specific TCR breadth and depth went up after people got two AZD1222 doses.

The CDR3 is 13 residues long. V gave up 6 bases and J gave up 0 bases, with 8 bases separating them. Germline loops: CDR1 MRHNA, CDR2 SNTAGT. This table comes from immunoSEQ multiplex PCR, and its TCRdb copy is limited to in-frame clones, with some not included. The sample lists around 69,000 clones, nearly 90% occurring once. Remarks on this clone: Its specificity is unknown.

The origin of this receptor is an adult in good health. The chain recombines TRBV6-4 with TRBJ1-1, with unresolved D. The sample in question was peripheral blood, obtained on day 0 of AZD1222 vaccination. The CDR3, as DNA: TGTGCCAGCAGCCAAGGAATGAACACTGAAGCTTTCTTT. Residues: CASSQGMNTEAFF.